The next 15 T cell receptor beta chains were all read from a single sample in a study of shared clonotypes between healthy human individuals. Sequenced by immunoSEQ multiplex PCR; TCRdb stores in-frame clones only, minus some. This sample has about 1.1 million clones, with around three quarters found just once. The sequenced sample was memory CD4+ T cells from PBMCs. Subset indicated: CD45RA-negative fraction. The receptors shown here come from a young man in good health. Some clones in this sample may be carry-over from other donors' samples.

In this sample, this clone turned up a few times. This rearrangement joins TRBV28 to TRBJ2-3; 9 bases map to TRBD2. Germline V lookup: CDR1 MDHEN, CDR2 SYDVKM. V gave up 10 bases and J gave up 0 bases; unmatched junction bases: 14. The CDR3 has 17 amino acids. CDR3 region: CAITSGSPRRSTDTQYF. The CDR3 DNA is TGTGCCATAACTAGCGGGTCTCCCAGGAGGAGCACAGATACGCAGTATTTT.

This clone appeared a few times. The genes are TRBV10-3 and TRBJ2-5; D perhaps matches TRBD2 (6 bases). This CDR3 contains 12 residues. The germline V gene has CDR1 ENHRY and CDR2 SYGVKD. V was cut by 6 bases and J by 5 bases, with 10 bases left in between. The CDR3 DNA follows: TGTGCCATCAGCCGACTAGGGGAGACCCAGTACTTC. Translation: CAISRLGETQYF.

The V and J genes are TRBV4-2 and TRBJ2-7; TRBD1 might be the D (8 bases). The CDR3 contains 14 residues. V was clipped by 6 bases and J by 2 bases, with 14 bases between them. Per the germline V gene, CDR1 is LGHNA and CDR2 is YNFKEQ. CDR3 protein: CASRRTGGAYEQYF. For the CDR3, the DNA is TGTGCCAGCAGACGAACAGGGGGGGCCTACGAGCAGTACTTC.

The V and J genes are TRBV5-6 and TRBJ1-1; possible D gene TRBD1, 5 bases. Trimming removed 2 bases from V and 10 bases from J, with 15 bases in between. Germline-derived CDR1 and CDR2 are SGHDT and YYEEEE. CDR3 size: 13 residues. This CDR3 reads CASSFNAGDRAFF. CDR3 in DNA: TGTGCCAGCAGCTTCAACGCGGGGGATAGAGCTTTCTTT. Variable domain in full (rest from reference TRBV5-6 and TRBJ1-1): DAGVTQSPTHLIKTRGQQVTLRCSPKSGHDTVSWYQQALGQGPQFIFQYYEEEERQRGNFPDRFSGHQFPNYSSELNVNALLLGDSALYLCASSFNAGDRAFFGQGTRLTVV.

This clone was detected a few times. Other DNA sequences from this sample encode an identical CDR3 as well. V gene TRBV2 combines with J gene TRBJ1-4; D is unresolved. Germline V CDR1 and CDR2: SNHLY, FYNNEI. CDR3 length: 13 amino acids. The ends were cut back, 6 bases at V and 7 bases at J, with 12 bases in the middle. In nucleotides, the CDR3 is TGTGCCAGCAGCCGGGGTGGAGGTGAAAAACTGTTTTTT. The encoded protein is CASSRGGGEKLFF.

The rearrangement links TRBV21-1 to TRBJ1-1; the D call TRBD1 from the table was never checked on the DNA. TRBV21-1 is a pseudogene. The CDR3 spans 18 residues. CDR3: CASSKGGRGRWENTEAFF. The CDR3, as DNA: TGTGCCAGCAGCAAAGGTGGCAGGGGCCGCTGGGAGAACACTGAAGCTTTCTTT.

The rearrangement uses TRBV7-8 and TRBJ2-5; 8 bases agree with TRBD1. Germline V gives CDR1 SGHVS, CDR2 FQNEAQ. The V gene end was trimmed by 6 bases and the J gene end by 6 bases; junction bases not matched to a gene: 3. This CDR3 comprises 12 residues. CDR3 sequence reads: CASSTGGQTQYF. CDR3 bases: TGTGCCAGCAGTACAGGGGGGCAGACCCAGTACTTC. The full variable domain, completed using reference TRBV7-8 and TRBJ2-5, is GAGVSQSPRYKVAKRGQDVALRCDPISGHVSLFWYQQALGQGPEFLTYFQNEAQLDKSGLPSDRFFAERPEGSVSTLKIQRTQQEDSAVYLCASSTGGQTQYFGPGTRLLVL.

The chain employs TRBV4-1 and TRBJ1-4; the D is unclear. Germline V gene sequence: CDR1 MGHRA, CDR2 YSYEKL. The V gene lost 1 base and the J gene lost 7 bases, with 13 bases spanning the gap. The CDR3 is made up of 15 amino acids. The CDR3 DNA reads as TGCGCCAGCAGCCAAGCCATGGAGGAGGTTGAAAAACTGTTTTTT. It specifies CASSQAMEEVEKLFF.

J is TRBJ1-3 and V is TRBV7-2, with D perhaps matching TRBD1 (5 bases). Germline V gene sequence: CDR1 SGHTA, CDR2 FQGNSA. Between the trimmed V and J ends, which lost 0 bases and 2 bases, there was a span of 11 bases. The CDR3 runs 16 residues. This CDR3 reads CASSLAWTNAGNTIYF. CDR3 DNA: TGTGCCAGCAGCTTAGCGTGGACAAACGCTGGAAACACCATATATTTT.

V usage is TRBV27 and J usage is TRBJ2-2; TRBD1 might be the D (5 bases). This CDR3 is built from 17 residues. V lost 6 bases and J 6 bases, leaving 23 bases between the germline ends. CDR1 and CDR2 (germline): MNHEY, SMNVEV (reference sequence). The CDR3 loop is CASSRTYQGNPAGELFF. The CDR3 coding sequence is TGTGCCAGCAGCCGCACGTACCAGGGCAACCCAGCCGGGGAGCTGTTTTTT.

The chain couples TRBV14 to TRBJ2-7; D may be TRBD2 (5 bases). Looked up from germline, CDR1 is SGHDN and CDR2 is FVKESK. The V gene lost 0 bases and the J gene lost 4 bases, with 10 bases spanning the gap. The CDR3 length is 14 residues. The CDR3 DNA follows: TGTGCCAGCAGCCAAGACCGGGAAAGGTACGAGCAGTACTTC. Translated, it gives CASSQDRERYEQYF.

The chain uses TRBV28 and TRBJ2-4; D unresolved. From germline, CDR1 is MDHEN and CDR2 SYDVKM. The CDR3 is 15 amino acids. Trimming shortened V by 5 bases and J by 3 bases, and 14 bases separated the two germline ends. CDR3 coding DNA: TGTGCCAGCAGTCTCCCCGGAGATGTCAAAAACATTCAGTACTTC. It yields the protein CASSLPGDVKNIQYF.

V is TRBV10-1 and J is TRBJ2-1; a possible D gene is TRBD2 (6 bases). The CDR3 totals 13 residues. Trimming shortened V by 5 bases and J by 5 bases, and 10 bases separated the two germline ends. Germline V gene lookup returns CDR1 WNHNN and CDR2 SYGVQD (reference sequence). The CDR3 region is CASSLTGDNEQFF. The CDR3, as DNA: TGCGCCAGCAGTCTGACGGGGGACAATGAGCAGTTCTTC.

The V and J genes are TRBV11-2 and TRBJ2-2; 11 bases agree with TRBD2. V dropped 10 bases and J dropped 7; count of bases not matched to a gene: 14. CDR1 is SGHAT, CDR2 FQNNGV, per germline. The CDR3 contains 16 residues. Written as DNA, the CDR3 is TGTGCCACCTCCCGCCAGCTAGCGGGAGGAGGCGGGGAGCTGTTTTTT. Translation gives CATSRQLAGGGGELFF. The full variable domain, with the rest looked up from reference TRBV11-2 and TRBJ2-2, is EAGVAQSPRYKIIEKRQSVAFWCNPISGHATLYWYQQILGQGPKLLIQFQNNGVVDDSQLPKDRFSAERLKGVDSTLKIQPAKLEDSAVYLCATSRQLAGGGGELFFGEGSRLTVL.

The chain combines TRBV19 with TRBJ2-2; the match to TRBD2 covers 7 bases. The germline V gene has CDR1 LNHDA and CDR2 SQIVND (reference sequence). With V trimmed by 10 bases and J by 4 bases, 9 bases remained unmatched. The CDR3 has 14 residues. In DNA form, the CDR3 reads TGTGCCATTGGGGAGGGCCTTCGCACCGGGGAGCTGTTTTTT. This encodes CAIGEGLRTGELFF.